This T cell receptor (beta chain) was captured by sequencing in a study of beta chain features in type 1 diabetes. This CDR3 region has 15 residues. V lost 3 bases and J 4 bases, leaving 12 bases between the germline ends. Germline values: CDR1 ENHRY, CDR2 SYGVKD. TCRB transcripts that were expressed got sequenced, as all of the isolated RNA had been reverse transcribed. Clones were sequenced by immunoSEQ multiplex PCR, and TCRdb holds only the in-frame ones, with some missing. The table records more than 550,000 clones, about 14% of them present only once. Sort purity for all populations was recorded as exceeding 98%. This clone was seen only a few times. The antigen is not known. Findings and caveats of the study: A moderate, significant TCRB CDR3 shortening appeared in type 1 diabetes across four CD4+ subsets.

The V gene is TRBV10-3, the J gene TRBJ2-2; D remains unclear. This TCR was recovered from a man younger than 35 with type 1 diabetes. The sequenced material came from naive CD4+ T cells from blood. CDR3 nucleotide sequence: TGTGCCATCAGTGATGAGCCTCGAGGCACCGGGGAGCTGTTTTTT. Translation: CAISDEPRGTGELFF.